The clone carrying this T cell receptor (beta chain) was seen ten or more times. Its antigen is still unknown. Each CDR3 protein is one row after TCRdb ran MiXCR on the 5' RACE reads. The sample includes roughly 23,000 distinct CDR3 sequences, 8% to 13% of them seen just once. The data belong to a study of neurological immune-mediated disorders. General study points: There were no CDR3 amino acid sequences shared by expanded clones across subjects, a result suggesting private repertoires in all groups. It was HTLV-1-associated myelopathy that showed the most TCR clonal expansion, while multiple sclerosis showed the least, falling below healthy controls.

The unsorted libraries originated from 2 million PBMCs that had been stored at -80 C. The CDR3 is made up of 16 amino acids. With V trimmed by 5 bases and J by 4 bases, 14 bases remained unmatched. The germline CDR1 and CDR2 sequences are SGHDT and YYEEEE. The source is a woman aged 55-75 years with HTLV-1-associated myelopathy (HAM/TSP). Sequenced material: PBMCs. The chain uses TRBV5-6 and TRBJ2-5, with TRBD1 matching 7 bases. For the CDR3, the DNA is TGTGCCAGCAGTTTTGGGACAGTCGGTTTGGGAGAGACCCAGTACTTC. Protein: CASSFGTVGLGETQYF. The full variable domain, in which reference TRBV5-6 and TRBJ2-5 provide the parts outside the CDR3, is DAGVTQSPTHLIKTRGQQVTLRCSPKSGHDTVSWYQQALGQGPQFIFQYYEEEERQRGNFPDRFSGHQFPNYSSELNVNALLLGDSALYLCASSFGTVGLGETQYFGPGTRLLVL.